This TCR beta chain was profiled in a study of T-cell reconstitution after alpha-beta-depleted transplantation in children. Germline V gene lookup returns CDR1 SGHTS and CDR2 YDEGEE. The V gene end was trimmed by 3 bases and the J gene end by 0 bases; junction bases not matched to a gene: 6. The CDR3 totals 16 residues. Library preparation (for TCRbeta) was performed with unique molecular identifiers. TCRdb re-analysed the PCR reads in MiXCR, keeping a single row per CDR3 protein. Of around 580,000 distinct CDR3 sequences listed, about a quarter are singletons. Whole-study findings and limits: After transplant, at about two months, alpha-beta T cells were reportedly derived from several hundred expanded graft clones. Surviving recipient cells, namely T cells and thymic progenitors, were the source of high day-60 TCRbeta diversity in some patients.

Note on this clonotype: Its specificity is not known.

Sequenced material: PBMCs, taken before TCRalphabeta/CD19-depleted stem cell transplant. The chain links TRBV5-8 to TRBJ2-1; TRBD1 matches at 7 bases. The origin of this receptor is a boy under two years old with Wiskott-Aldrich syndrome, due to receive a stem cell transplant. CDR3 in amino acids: CASSSISGGSYNEQFF. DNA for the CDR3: TGTGCCAGCAGCTCCATTTCAGGGGGCTCCTACAATGAGCAGTTCTTC.